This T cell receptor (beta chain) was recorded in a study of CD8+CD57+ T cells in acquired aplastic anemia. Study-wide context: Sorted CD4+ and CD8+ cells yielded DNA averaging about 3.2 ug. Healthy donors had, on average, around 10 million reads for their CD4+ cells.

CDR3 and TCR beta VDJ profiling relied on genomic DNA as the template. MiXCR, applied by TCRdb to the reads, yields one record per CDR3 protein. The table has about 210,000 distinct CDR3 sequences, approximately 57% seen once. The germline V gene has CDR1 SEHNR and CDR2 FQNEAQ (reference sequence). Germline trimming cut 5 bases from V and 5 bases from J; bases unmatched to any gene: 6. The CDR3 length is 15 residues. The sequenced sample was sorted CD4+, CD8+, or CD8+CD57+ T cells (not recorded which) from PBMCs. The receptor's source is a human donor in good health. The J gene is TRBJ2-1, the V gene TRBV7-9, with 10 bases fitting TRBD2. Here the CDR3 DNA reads TGTGCCAGCAGCATTAGCGGGGGGCTGGACAATGAGCAGTTCTTC. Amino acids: CASSISGGLDNEQFF.